What follows are 5 T cell receptor beta chains derived from one specimen sequenced in a study of T cell repertoires in cytomegalovirus infection. The antigens for these receptors are not known. One entry per CDR3 protein results from TCRdb running MiXCR on the reads. The data contain a few hundred thousand distinct CDR3 sequences, 40% of them singletons. The sequencing here drew on cultured PBMCs, taken from culture after CMV antigen stimulation. These TCRs come from a human donor in good health (CMV status not recorded). Some clones in this sample may be carry-over from other donors' samples.

The chain combines TRBV3-1 with TRBJ1-2, with 7 positions matching TRBD1. This CDR3 spans 13 amino acids. The J segment lost 8 bases and the V segment lost 4 bases, leaving 7 bases of the junction unmatched. Germline lookup yields CDR1 LGHDT and CDR2 YNNKEL (reference sequence). The CDR3 sequence: CASSRQGEGGYTF. CDR3 in DNA: TGTGCCAGCAGCCGACAGGGTGAGGGAGGCTACACCTTC. Filled out from reference TRBV3-1 and TRBJ1-2, the complete variable domain reads DTAVSQTPKYLVTQMGNDKSIKCEQNLGHDTMYWYKQDSKKFLKIMFSYNNKELIINETVPNRFSPKSPDKAHLNLHINSLELGDSAVYFCASSRQGEGGYTFGSGTRLTVV.

The chain combines TRBV4-2 with TRBJ1-4; weak D call: TRBD1 (5 bases). The CDR3 is 14 residues long. With 5 bases removed from V and 4 bases from J, the gap between germline ends came to 11 bases. Germline V lookup: CDR1 LGHNA, CDR2 YNFKEQ. Here the CDR3 reads CASSTRDVNEKLFF. The CDR3 DNA follows: TGTGCCAGCAGCACCCGGGACGTTAATGAAAAACTGTTTTTT.

DNA of the CDR3: TGTGCCAGTAGCCGACTAGCGGGAGGGCCGCTCCACGAGCAGTACTTC. Translated, it gives CASSRLAGGPLHEQYF. The J gene is TRBJ2-7, the V gene TRBV19, with 14 bases that match TRBD2. This CDR3 is built from 16 residues. Unmatched junction bases numbered 9, after V lost 6 bases and J lost 5 bases. CDR1 and CDR2 (germline): LNHDA, SQIVND (reference sequence).

This clonotype was seen only a few times. The rearrangement joins TRBV28 to TRBJ2-7; the match to TRBD2 covers 13 bases. The V segment lost 6 bases and the J segment 5 bases; nucleotides outside the gene matches: 7. CDR1 is MDHEN, CDR2 SYDVKM, per germline. The CDR3 totals 15 residues. The CDR3 reads CASRKRLAGGDEQYF. As DNA, the CDR3 is TGTGCCAGCAGGAAGCGACTAGCGGGAGGAGACGAGCAGTACTTC.

Only a few counts were recorded for this clonotype. The gene calls are TRBV6-6 and TRBJ2-5; weak D call: TRBD1 (5 bases). The CDR3 is made up of 13 amino acids. Germline V gene lookup returns CDR1 MNHNY and CDR2 SVGAGI (reference sequence). V was cut by 6 bases and J by 3 bases, with 11 bases left in between. DNA for the CDR3: TGTGCCAGCAGACAGCAAGGGGAAGAGACCCAGTACTTC. As protein: CASRQQGEETQYF.